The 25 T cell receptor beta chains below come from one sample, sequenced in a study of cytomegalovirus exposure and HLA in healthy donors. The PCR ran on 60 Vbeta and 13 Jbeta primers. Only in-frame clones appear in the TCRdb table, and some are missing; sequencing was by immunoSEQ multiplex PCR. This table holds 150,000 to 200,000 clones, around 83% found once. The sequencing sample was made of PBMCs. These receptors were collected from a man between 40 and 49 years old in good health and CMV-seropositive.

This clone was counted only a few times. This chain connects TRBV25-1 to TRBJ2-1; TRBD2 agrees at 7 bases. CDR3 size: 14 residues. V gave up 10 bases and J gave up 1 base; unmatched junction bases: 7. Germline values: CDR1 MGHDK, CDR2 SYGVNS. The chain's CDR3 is CATLGGTSYNEQFF. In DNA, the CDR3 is TGTGCCACCCTCGGGGGGACTTCCTACAATGAGCAGTTCTTC.

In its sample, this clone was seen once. The CDR3 DNA reads TGCGCCAGCAGCCAAGAAGGCGGGCACATGACTGAAGCTTTCTTT. Amino acids: CASSQEGGHMTEAFF. The chain has TRBV4-1 and TRBJ1-1; D is uncertain. The CDR3 contains 15 residues. CDR1 and CDR2 (germline): MGHRA, YSYEKL. Trimming shortened V by 0 bases and J by 5 bases, and 13 bases separated the two germline ends.

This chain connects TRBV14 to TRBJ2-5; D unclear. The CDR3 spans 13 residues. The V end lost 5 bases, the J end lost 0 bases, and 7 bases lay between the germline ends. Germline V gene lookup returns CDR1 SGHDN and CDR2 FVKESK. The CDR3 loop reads CASSSVNQETQYF. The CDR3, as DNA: TGTGCCAGCAGCTCGGTCAACCAAGAGACCCAGTACTTC.

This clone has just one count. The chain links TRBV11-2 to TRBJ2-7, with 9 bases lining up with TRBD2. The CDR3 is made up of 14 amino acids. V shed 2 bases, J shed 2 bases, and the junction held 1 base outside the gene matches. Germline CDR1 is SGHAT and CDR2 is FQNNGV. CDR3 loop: CASSLPSGTYEQYF. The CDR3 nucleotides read TGTGCCAGCAGCTTACCTAGCGGGACCTACGAGCAGTACTTC.

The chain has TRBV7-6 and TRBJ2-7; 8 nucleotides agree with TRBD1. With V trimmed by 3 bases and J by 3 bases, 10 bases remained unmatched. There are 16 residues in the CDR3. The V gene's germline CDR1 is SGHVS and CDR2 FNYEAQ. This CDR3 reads CASSLKRQGAYYEQYF. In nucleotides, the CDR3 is TGTGCCAGCAGCTTGAAGCGGCAGGGGGCTTACTACGAGCAGTACTTC.

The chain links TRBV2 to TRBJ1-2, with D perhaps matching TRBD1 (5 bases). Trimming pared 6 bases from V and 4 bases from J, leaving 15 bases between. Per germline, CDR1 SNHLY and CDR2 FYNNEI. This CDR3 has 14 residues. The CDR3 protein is CASRDDRDLYGYTF. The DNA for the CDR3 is TGTGCCAGCAGGGACGACAGAGACCTCTATGGCTACACCTTC.

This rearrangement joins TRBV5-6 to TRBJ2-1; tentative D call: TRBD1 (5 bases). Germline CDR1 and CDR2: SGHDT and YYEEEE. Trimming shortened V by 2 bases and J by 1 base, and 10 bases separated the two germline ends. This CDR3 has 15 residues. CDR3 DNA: TGTGCCAGCAGCTTCCCAGGGATATCCTACAATGAGCAGTTCTTC. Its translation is CASSFPGISYNEQFF.

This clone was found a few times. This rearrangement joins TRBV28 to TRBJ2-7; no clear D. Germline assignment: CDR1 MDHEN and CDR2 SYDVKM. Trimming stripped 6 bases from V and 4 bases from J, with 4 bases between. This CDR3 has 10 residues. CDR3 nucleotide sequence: TGTGCCAGCAGCACATACGAGCAGTACTTC. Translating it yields CASSTYEQYF.

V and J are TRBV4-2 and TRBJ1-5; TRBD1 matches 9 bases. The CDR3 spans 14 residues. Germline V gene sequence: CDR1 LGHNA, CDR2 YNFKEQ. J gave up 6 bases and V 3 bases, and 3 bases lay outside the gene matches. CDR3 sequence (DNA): TGTGCCAGCAGCCAGGACAGGGGCTTTCAGCCCCAGCATTTT. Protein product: CASSQDRGFQPQHF.

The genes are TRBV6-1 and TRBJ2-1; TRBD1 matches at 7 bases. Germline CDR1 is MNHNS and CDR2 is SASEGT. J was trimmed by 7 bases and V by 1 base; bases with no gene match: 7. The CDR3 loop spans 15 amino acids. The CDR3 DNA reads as TGTGCCAGCAGTGAAGGCACAGGGGAAGTGAATGAGCAGTTCTTC. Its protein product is CASSEGTGEVNEQFF.

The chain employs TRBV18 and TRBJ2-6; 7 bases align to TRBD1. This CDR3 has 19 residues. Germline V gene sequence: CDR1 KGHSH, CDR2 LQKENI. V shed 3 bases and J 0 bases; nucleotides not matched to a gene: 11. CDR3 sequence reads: CASSPVTGTAYSGANVLTF. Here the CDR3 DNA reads TGTGCCAGCTCACCCGTAACCGGGACAGCGTACTCTGGGGCCAACGTCCTGACTTTC.

CDR3 bases: TGTGCCTGGAGAGCGGGGACCCCAAATTCCTACGAGCAGTACTTC. Its translation: CAWRAGTPNSYEQYF. The chain recombines TRBV30 with TRBJ2-7, with 7 bases lining up with TRBD2. Germline V CDR1 and CDR2: GTSNPN, SVGIG (reference sequence). The CDR3 is 15 residues long. Trimming cost V 3 bases and J 1 base; bases outside gene matches: 9.

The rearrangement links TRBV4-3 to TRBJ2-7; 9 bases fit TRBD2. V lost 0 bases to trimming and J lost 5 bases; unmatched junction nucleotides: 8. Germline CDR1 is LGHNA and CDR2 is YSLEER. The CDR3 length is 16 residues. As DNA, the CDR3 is TGCGCCAGCAGCCAAGAGGGACTAGCCGGTTCGGACGAGCAGTACTTC. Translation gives CASSQEGLAGSDEQYF.

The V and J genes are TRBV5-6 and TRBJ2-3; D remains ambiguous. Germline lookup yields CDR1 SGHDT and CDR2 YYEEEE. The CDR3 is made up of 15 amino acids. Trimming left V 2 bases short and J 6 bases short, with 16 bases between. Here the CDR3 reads CASSLTKGPLDTQYF. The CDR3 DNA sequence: TGTGCCAGCAGCTTAACTAAAGGTCCTCTGGATACGCAGTATTTT.

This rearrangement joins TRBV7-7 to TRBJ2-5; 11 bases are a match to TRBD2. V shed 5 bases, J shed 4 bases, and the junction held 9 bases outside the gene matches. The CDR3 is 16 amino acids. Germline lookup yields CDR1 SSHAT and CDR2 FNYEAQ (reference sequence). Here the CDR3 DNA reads TGTGCCAGCAGCCGGATAAGACTAGCGGGAACAGAGACCCAGTACTTC. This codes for CASSRIRLAGTETQYF.

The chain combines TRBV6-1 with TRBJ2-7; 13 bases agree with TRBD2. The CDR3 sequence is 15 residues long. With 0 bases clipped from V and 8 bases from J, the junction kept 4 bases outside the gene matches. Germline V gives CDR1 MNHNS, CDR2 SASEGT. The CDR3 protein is CASSEAGTSGAQQYF. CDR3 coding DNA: TGTGCCAGCAGTGAAGCCGGGACTAGCGGGGCCCAGCAGTACTTC.

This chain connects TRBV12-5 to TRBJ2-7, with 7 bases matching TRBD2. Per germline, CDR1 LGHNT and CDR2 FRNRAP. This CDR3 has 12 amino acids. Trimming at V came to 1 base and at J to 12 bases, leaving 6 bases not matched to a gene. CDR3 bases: TGTGCTAGTGGTTTGGCTGGGGGAGGGAGGTACTTC. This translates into CASGLAGGGRYF.

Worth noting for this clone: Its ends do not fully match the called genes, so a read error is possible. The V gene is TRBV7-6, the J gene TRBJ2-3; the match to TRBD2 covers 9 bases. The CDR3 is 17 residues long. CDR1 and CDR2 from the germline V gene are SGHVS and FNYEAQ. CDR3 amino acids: CASSIAASGMVADTQYF. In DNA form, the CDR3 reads TGTGCCAGCAGCATAGCCGCTAGCGGGATGGTTGCAGATACGCAGTATTTT.

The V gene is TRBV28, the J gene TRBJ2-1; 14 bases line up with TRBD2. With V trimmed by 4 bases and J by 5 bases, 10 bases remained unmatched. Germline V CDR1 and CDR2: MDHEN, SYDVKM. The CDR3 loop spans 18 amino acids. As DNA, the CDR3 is TGTGCCAGCAGTTCGCGACTAGCGGGAGGGCAGGGGAACAATGAGCAGTTCTTC. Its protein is CASSSRLAGGQGNNEQFF.

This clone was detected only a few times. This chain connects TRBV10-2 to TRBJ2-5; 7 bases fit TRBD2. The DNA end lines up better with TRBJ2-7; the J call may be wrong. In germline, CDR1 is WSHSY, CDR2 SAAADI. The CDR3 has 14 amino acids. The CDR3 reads CASKPGLSSYEQYF. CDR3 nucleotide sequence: TGCGCCAGCAAGCCGGGACTATCCTCCTACGAGCAGTACTTC.

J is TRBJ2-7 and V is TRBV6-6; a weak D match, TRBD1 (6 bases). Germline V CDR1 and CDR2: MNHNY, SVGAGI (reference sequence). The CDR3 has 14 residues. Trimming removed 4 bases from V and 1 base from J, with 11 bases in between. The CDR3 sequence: CASSSTGTSYEQYF. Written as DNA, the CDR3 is TGTGCCAGCAGTTCCACAGGGACGTCCTACGAGCAGTACTTC.

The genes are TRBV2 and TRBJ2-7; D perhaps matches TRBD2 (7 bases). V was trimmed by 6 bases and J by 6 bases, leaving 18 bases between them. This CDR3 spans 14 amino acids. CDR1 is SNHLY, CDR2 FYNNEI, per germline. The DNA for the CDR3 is TGTGCCAGCAGCTCGGGGGGCAGGTATCGCGAGCAGTACTTC. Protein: CASSSGGRYREQYF.

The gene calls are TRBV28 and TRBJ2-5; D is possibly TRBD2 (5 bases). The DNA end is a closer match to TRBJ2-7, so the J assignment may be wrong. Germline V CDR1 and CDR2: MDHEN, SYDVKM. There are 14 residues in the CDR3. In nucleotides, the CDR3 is TGTGCCAGCAGAGCTACTAGGAGTGCCTACGAGCAGTACTTC. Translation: CASRATRSAYEQYF.

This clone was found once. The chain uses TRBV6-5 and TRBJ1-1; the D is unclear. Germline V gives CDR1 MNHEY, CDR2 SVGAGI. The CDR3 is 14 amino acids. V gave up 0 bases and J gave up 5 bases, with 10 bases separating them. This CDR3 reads CASSYSSSGTEAFF. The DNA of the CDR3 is TGTGCCAGCAGTTACTCCAGTTCGGGAACTGAAGCTTTCTTT.

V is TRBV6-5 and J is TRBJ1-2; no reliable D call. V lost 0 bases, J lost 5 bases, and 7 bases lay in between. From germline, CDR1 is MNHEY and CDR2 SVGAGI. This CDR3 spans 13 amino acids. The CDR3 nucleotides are TGTGCCAGCAGTTACTCGGTCAGTTATGGCTACACCTTC. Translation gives CASSYSVSYGYTF.